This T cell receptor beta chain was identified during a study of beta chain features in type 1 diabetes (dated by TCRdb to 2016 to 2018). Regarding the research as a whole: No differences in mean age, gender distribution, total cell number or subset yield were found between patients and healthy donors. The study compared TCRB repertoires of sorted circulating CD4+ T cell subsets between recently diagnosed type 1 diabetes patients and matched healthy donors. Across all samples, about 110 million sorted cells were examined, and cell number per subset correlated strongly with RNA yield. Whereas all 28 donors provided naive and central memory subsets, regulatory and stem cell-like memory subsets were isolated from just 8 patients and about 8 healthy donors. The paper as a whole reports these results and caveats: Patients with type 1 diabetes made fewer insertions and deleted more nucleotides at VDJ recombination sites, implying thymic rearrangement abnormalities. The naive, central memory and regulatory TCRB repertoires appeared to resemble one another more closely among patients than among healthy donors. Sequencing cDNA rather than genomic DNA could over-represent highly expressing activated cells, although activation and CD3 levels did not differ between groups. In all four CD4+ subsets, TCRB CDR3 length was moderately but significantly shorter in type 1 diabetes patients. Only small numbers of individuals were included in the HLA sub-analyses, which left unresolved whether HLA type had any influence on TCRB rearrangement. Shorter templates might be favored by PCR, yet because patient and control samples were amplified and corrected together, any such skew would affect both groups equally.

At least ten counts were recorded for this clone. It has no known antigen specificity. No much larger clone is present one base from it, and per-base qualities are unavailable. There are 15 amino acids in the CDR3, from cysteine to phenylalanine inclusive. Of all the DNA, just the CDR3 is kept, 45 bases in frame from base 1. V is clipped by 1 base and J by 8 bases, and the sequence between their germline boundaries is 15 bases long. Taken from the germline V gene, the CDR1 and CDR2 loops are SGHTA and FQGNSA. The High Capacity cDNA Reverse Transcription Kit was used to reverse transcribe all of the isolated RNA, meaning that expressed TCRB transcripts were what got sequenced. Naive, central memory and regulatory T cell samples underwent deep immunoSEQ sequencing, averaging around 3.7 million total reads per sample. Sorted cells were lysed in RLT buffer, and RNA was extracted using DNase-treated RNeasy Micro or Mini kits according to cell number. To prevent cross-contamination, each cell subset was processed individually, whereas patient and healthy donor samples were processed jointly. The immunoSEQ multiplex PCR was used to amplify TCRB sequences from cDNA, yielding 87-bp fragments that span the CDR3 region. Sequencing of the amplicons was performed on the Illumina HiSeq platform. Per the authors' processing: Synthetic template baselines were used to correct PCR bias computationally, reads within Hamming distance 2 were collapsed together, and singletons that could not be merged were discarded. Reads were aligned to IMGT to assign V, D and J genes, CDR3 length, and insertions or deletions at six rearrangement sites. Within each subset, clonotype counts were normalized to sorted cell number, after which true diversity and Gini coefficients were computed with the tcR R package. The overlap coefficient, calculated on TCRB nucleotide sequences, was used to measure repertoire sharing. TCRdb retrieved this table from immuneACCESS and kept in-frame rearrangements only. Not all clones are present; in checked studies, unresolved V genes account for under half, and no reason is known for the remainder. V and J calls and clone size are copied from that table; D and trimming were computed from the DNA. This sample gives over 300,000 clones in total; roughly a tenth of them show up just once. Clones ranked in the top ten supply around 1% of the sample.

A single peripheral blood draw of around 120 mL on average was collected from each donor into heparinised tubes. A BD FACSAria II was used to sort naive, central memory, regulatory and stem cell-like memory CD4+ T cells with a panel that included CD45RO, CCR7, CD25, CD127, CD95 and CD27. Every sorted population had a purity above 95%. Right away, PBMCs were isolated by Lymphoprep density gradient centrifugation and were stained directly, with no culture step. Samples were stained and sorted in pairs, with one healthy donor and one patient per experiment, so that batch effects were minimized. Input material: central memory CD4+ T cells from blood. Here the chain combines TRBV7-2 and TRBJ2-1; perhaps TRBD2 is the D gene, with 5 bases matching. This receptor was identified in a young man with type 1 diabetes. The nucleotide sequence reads TGTGCCAGCAGCTTAGGGACTCCCTTTTTGGATGAGCAGTTCTTC. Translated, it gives CASSLGTPFLDEQFF.